This T cell receptor beta chain comes out of a study of T cell responses to AZD1222 COVID-19 vaccine. Broader study findings: Scientists sampled the repertoires only once the peak T cell response had passed. Spike-specific TCR repertoires showed rising breadth and depth after two AZD1222 doses.

Assay: immunoSEQ multiplex PCR; the TCRdb copy retains only in-frame clones and omits some. The table has over 80,000 clones, 85% to 90% seen once. About this clone: What it binds is unknown.

The CDR3 has 16 amino acids. J gave up 2 bases and V 11 bases, and 13 bases lay outside the gene matches. Germline V gives CDR1 LGHDT, CDR2 YNNKEL (reference sequence). The receptor was derived from an adult in good health. Sequences were derived from peripheral blood, sampled on day 0 of AZD1222 vaccination. The chain uses TRBV3-1 (or the pseudogene TRBV3-2) and TRBJ2-3; TRBD2 matches at 10 bases. For the CDR3, the DNA is TGTGCCTGCCAAATTAGCGGGAGGACAGACACAGATACGCAGTATTTT. Its translation is CACQISGRTDTDTQYF.